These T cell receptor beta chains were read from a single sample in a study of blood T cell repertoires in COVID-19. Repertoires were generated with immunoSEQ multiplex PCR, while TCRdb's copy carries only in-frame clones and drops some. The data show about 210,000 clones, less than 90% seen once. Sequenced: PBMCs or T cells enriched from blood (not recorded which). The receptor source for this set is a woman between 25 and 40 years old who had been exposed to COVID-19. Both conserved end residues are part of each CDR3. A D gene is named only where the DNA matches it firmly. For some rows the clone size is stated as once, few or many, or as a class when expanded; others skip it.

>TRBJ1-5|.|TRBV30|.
TGTGCCTGGAGCAGGGATAGCAATCAGCCCCAGCATTTT
CAWSRDSNQPQHF
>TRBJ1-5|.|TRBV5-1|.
TGCGCCAGCAGCTTGACCGGGTCGAGCAATCAGCCCCAGCATTTT
CASSLTGSSNQPQHF
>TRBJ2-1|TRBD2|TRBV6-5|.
TGTGCCAGCAGCTCGGGACTAGCGGGAACGAATGAGCAGTTCTTC
CASSSGLAGTNEQFF
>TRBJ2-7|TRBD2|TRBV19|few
TGTGCCAGTAGTTCGGGACTAGCGGGGGATAGAAACGAGCAGTACTTC
CASSSGLAGDRNEQYF
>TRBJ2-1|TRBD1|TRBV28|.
TGTGCCAGCAGCGAGACCGGGACAGGGGGCAATGAGCAGTTCTTC
CASSETGTGGNEQFF
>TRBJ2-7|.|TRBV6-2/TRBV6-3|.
TGTGCCAGCAGCCCCCTTCACGAGCAGTACTTC
CASSPLHEQYF
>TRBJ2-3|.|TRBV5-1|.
TGCGCCAGCAGCTTGGGTAGAGCAGATACGCAGTATTTT
CASSLGRADTQYF
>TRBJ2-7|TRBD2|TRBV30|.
TGTGCCTGGAGTCCATGGACTAGCGGGACCTACGAGCAGTACTTC
CAWSPWTSGTYEQYF
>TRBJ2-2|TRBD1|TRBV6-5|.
TGTGCCAGCATAAGGGACAGGGAGGCCGGGGAGCTGTTTTTT
CASIRDREAGELFF
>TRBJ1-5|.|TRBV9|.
TGTGCCAGCAGCGTAGGCGGGGGCCCCAATCAGCCCCAGCATTTT
CASSVGGGPNQPQHF
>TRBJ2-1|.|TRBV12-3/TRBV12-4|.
TGTGCCAGCAGTTTCCGCAGAAACAATGAGCAGTTCTTC
CASSFRRNNEQFF
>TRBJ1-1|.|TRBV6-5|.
TGTGCCAGCAGTTACCCCGGGGGCACTGAAGCTTTCTTT
CASSYPGGTEAFF